This T cell receptor (beta chain) was captured by sequencing in a study of cytomegalovirus exposure and HLA in healthy donors. For the study at large: Findings of an earlier analysis included over 95 million unique TCR beta sequences from some 200 million T cells.

V was shortened by 0 bases and J by 3 bases, with 8 bases between the two germline ends. This CDR3 is built from 15 residues. Germline V CDR1 and CDR2: SGHTA, FQGTGA. Of note for this clone: The target antigen is unknown.

The primer mix had 60 Vbeta and 13 Jbeta primers. The data were produced by immunoSEQ multiplex PCR, yet TCRdb's version contains in-frame clones alone and is incomplete. The sample carries about 50,000 clones, 72% recorded once. Study outcomes and limitations: Many donors shared some public TCRs, even though most TCR sequences were rare. Later analysis identified 16,951 TCR beta sequences associated with HLA alleles, using a false discovery rate threshold of 0.05. The availability of immune exposure information extended only to CMV serostatus.

The J gene is TRBJ2-2, the V gene TRBV7-3; D remains unclear. This receptor was obtained from a woman aged 45-65 years in good health and CMV-seronegative. Material for sequencing was PBMCs. The CDR3 DNA is TGTGCCAGCAGCTTAACCCCTAGTGACACCGGGGAGCTGTTTTTT. Its translation is CASSLTPSDTGELFF.